Listed here is a single TCR beta chain. The antigen remains unidentified. The sample originates from a study of T cell responses to AZD1222 COVID-19 vaccine. Assay: immunoSEQ multiplex PCR; the TCRdb copy retains only in-frame clones and omits some. The sample shows about 150,000 clones, around nine tenths of them seen only once. General study points: Donors were largely white British and mainly female; clonal diversity was possibly underestimated. Seropositivity was recorded at baseline in only 6 or 7 AZD1222 recipients. Epitopes outside B.1.351 and B.1.1.7 mutated regions reportedly drew nearly half of spike TCRs. Vaccine-associated CD4 TCRs ranged over spike, dominating at 160-218 and 743-854.

The sequence came from an adult in good health. The sequencing used peripheral blood, collected on day 0 of AZD1222 vaccination.

CDR3 region: CASSATRDSYNSPLHF. CDR3 sequence (DNA): TGTGCCAGCAGCGCCACCAGGGACTCCTATAATTCACCCCTCCACTTT. This chain connects TRBV3-1 (or the pseudogene TRBV3-2) to TRBJ1-6, with D perhaps TRBD1 (5 bases). V lost 5 bases to trimming and J lost 0 bases, with 11 bases between them. CDR3 length: 16 residues. Looked up from germline, CDR1 is LGHDT and CDR2 is YNNKEL (reference sequence).